The sequence of this TCR beta chain was determined in a study of technical replicates of blood from a few donors. Germline V gene data show CDR1 as SEHNR and CDR2 as FQNEAQ (reference sequence). There are 19 residues in the CDR3. Trimming at V came to 1 base and at J to 7 bases, leaving 19 bases not matched to a gene. TCRdb's copy holds only in-frame clones and misses some; the assay was immunoSEQ multiplex PCR. The sample includes approximately 76,000 clones, around 97% of them seen just once. Sequencing was carried out using T cells isolated from PBMCs. The chain recombines TRBV7-9 with TRBJ2-1; the match to TRBD2 covers 7 bases. The sequence came from a human donor in good health. The CDR3 sequence: CASSLVYVASGNSGNEQFF. CDR3 sequence (DNA): TGTGCCAGCAGCTTAGTTTATGTGGCTAGCGGAAACTCGGGAAATGAGCAGTTCTTC.